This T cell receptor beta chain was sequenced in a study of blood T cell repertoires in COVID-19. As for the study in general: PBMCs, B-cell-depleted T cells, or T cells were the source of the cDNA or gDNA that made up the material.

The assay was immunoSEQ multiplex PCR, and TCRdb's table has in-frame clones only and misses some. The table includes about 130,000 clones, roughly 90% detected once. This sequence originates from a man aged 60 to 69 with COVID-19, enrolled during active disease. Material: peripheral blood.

DNA for the CDR3: TGTGCCAGCGACCTAGGACACCAAGGCGATGGCTACACCTTC. Its translation is CASDLGHQGDGYTF. J is TRBJ1-2 and V is TRBV6-5; possibly TRBD1 for D (5 bases). Germline lookup yields CDR1 MNHEY and CDR2 SVGAGI. The length of the CDR3 is 14 residues. Trimming shortened V by 8 bases and J by 6 bases, and 19 bases separated the two germline ends.